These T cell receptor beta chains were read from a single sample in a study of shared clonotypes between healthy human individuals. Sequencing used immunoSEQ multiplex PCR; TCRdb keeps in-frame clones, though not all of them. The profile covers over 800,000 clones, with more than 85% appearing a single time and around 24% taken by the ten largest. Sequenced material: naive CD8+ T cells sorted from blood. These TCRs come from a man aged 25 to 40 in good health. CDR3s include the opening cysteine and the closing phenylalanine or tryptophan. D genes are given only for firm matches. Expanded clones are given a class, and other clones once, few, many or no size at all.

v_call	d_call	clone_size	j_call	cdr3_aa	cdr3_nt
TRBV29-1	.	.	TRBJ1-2	CSVAGGEKDGYTF	TGCAGCGTTGCGGGAGGGGAGAAAGATGGCTACACCTTC
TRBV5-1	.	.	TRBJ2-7	CASSISGTGLLGEQYF	TGCGCCAGCAGCATCTCCGGGACGGGCCTCCTAGGCGAGCAGTACTTC
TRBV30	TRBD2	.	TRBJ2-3	CAWSAGTSGEDTQYF	TGTGCCTGGAGTGCGGGGACTAGCGGAGAAGATACGCAGTATTTT
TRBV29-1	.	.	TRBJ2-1	CSVESDKWDEQFF	TGCAGCGTTGAATCAGACAAGTGGGATGAGCAGTTCTTC
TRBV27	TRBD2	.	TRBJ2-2	CASSRLAGEVGNGELFF	TGTGCCAGCAGTCGACTAGCGGGAGAAGTCGGTAACGGGGAGCTGTTTTTT
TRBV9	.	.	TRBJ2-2	CASSPRMTQNTGELFF	TGTGCCAGCAGCCCAAGGATGACACAGAACACCGGGGAGCTGTTTTTT
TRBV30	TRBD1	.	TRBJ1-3	CAWTGGSGNTIYF	TGTGCCTGGACAGGGGGCTCTGGAAACACCATATATTTT
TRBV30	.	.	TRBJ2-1	CAWSLYGVAYNEQFF	TGTGCCTGGAGCCTGTACGGTGTGGCCTACAATGAGCAGTTCTTC
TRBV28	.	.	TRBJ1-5	CASSRRLGFHQPQHF	TGTGCCAGCAGCCGACGTTTGGGGTTCCATCAGCCCCAGCATTTT
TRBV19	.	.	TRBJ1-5	CASSRIPGGGLRNQPQHF	TGTGCCAGTAGTCGTATCCCCGGGGGAGGGCTGCGCAATCAGCCCCAGCATTTT
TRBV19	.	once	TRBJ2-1	CASSSILTDSYNEQFF	TGTGCCAGTAGTTCGATCCTCACGGACTCCTACAATGAGCAGTTCTTC
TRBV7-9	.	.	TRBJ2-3	CASSTSLDGASTDTQYF	TGTGCCAGCAGCACTAGCCTCGACGGAGCTAGCACAGATACGCAGTATTTT
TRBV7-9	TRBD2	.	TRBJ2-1	CASVGGLASYNEQFF	TGTGCCAGCGTGGGGGGACTAGCTTCCTACAATGAGCAGTTCTTC
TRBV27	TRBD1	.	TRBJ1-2	CASSFGGQGSGYTF	TGTGCCAGCAGTTTCGGAGGACAGGGGAGTGGCTACACCTTC
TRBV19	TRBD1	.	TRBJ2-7	CASSIRTGNKQYF	TGTGCCAGTAGTATAAGGACAGGGAATAAGCAGTACTTC
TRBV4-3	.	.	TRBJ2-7	CASSEGVGYEQYF	TGCGCCAGCAGTGAGGGAGTGGGCTACGAGCAGTACTTC
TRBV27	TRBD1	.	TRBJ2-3	CASSLRTGVGTDTQYF	TGTGCCAGCAGTTTACGTACAGGGGTCGGCACAGATACGCAGTATTTT
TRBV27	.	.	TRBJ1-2	CASSITATGMGDYGYTF	TGTGCCAGCAGTATTACGGCAACAGGGATGGGGGACTATGGCTACACCTTC
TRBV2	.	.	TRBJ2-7	CASSDWDSYEQYF	TGTGCCAGCAGTGACTGGGACTCCTACGAGCAGTACTTC
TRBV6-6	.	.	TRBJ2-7	CASSFSLAGANYEQYF	TGTGCCAGCAGTTTTAGTTTGGCAGGGGCGAACTACGAGCAGTACTTC
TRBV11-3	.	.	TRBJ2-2	CASSQSGHTNTGELFF	TGTGCCAGCAGCCAATCGGGACACACGAACACCGGGGAGCTGTTTTTT
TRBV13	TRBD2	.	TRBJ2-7	CASSPSGRAHEQYF	TGTGCCAGCAGCCCTAGCGGGAGGGCCCACGAGCAGTACTTC
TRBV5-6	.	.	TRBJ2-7	CASSWEEGYEQYF	TGTGCCAGCAGCTGGGAGGAAGGCTACGAGCAGTACTTC
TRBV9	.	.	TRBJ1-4	CASSSSDSSTNEKLFF	TGTGCCAGCAGCTCTTCCGACAGTTCAACTAATGAAAAACTGTTTTTT
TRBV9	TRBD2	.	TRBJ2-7	CASSVTSGRGEQYF	TGTGCCAGCAGCGTAACTAGCGGGAGGGGGGAGCAGTACTTC
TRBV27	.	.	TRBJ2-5	CASSFRRAGETQYF	TGTGCCAGCAGTTTCCGAAGGGCTGGGGAGACCCAGTACTTC
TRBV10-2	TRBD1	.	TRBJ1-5	CASSEGDRANQPQHF	TGCGCCAGCAGTGAAGGCGACAGGGCAAATCAGCCCCAGCATTTT
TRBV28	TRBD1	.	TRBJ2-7	CASSSAGTGAAEQYF	TGTGCCAGCAGTTCAGCCGGGACAGGGGCTGCCGAGCAGTACTTC
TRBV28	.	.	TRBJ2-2	CASFGLRDTGELFF	TGTGCCAGCTTCGGTCTACGGGACACCGGGGAGCTGTTTTTT
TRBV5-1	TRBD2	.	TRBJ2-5	CASSIPGTSGTVAQETQYF	TGCGCCAGCAGCATACCCGGGACTAGCGGGACAGTAGCACAAGAGACCCAGTACTTC
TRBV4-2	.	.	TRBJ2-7	CASSQNRRTHEQYF	TGTGCCAGCAGCCAAAACCGGCGTACCCACGAGCAGTACTTC
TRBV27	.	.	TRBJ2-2	CASSPEGTGELFF	TGTGCCAGCAGTCCAGAGGGGACCGGGGAGCTGTTTTTT
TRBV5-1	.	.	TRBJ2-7	CASSPSLGSSYEQYF	TGCGCCAGCAGCCCCAGCCTAGGAAGCTCCTACGAGCAGTACTTC
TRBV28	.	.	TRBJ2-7	CATHFTRGDEQYF	TGTGCCACCCACTTCACAAGAGGCGACGAGCAGTACTTC
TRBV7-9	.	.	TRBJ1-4	CASSPTGTGNEKLFF	TGTGCCAGCAGCCCCACCGGGACTGGAAATGAAAAACTGTTTTTT
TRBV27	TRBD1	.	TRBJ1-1	CASSSGQGAEAFF	TGTGCCAGCAGTTCGGGACAGGGGGCTGAAGCTTTCTTT
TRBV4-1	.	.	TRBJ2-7	CASSQVEGATNEQYF	TGCGCCAGCAGCCAAGTGGAGGGAGCCACTAACGAGCAGTACTTC
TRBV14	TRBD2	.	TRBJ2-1	CASSRLRVAGVYNEQFF	TGTGCCAGCAGCCGCCTCCGGGTAGCGGGAGTTTACAATGAGCAGTTCTTC
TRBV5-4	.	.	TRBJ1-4	CASSSAPGFSEKLFF	TGTGCCAGCAGCTCTGCGCCGGGATTCAGTGAAAAACTGTTTTTT
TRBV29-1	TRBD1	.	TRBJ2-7	CSVEGQGETYEQYF	TGCAGCGTTGAAGGACAGGGGGAAACCTACGAGCAGTACTTC
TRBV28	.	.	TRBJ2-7	CASSLKSAHSSLYEQYF	TGTGCCAGCAGTTTAAAGTCCGCACACTCTTCCCTCTACGAGCAGTACTTC
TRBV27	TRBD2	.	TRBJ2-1	CASSAVPSGTYNEQFF	TGTGCCAGCAGTGCAGTACCTAGCGGGACCTACAATGAGCAGTTCTTC
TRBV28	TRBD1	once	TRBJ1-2	CASSRRQGRGYGYTF	TGTGCCAGCAGTCGCCGACAGGGACGAGGGTATGGCTACACCTTC
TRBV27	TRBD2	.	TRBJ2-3	CASSFTFGTSGRLTQYF	TGTGCCAGCAGTTTTACGTTTGGGACTAGCGGGAGGTTGACGCAGTATTTT
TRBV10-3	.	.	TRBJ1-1	CATGHDYTEAFF	TGTGCCACGGGACACGACTACACTGAAGCTTTCTTT
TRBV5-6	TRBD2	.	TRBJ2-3	CASSPSWAAGVSTDTQYF	TGTGCCAGCAGCCCGTCCTGGGCAGCGGGGGTCAGCACAGATACGCAGTATTTT
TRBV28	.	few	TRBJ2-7	CASSLIPLAYSYEQYF	TGTGCCAGCAGCCTCATCCCGCTAGCGTATTCCTACGAGCAGTACTTC
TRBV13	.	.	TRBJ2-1	CASSHQGIEQFF	TGTGCCAGCAGCCACCAGGGCATTGAGCAGTTCTTC
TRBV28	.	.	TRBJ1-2	CASSLLYPDGTNYGYTF	TGTGCCAGCAGTTTATTATATCCTGACGGCACTAACTATGGCTACACCTTC
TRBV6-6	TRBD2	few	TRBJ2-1	CASSWTSGNYNEQFF	TGTGCCAGCAGTTGGACTAGCGGGAATTACAATGAGCAGTTCTTC
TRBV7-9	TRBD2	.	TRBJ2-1	CASSSLSGRRYNEQFF	TGTGCCAGCAGCTCACTTAGCGGGAGGAGGTACAATGAGCAGTTCTTC
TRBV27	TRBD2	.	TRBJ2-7	CASGRTSGSNEQYF	TGTGCCAGCGGGCGGACTAGCGGGAGCAACGAGCAGTACTTC
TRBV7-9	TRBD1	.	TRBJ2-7	CASSAYRGPSYEQYF	TGTGCCAGCAGCGCATACAGGGGTCCATCCTACGAGCAGTACTTC